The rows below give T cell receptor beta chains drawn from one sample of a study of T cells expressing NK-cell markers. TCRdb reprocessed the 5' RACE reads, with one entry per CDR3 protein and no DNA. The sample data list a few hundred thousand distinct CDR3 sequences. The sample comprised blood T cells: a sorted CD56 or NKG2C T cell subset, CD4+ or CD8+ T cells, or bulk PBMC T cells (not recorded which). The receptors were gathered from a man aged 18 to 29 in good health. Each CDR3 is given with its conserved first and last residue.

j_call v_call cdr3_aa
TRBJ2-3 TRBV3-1 CASSQDGDSTDTQYF
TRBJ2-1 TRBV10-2 CASSERGGSYNEQFF
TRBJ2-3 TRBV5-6 CASSSVQDPDTQYF
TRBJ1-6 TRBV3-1 CASSQSGQNNSPLHF
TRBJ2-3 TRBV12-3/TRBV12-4 CASSPTGTQPSDTQYF
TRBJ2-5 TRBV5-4 CASSAGQGLQETQYF
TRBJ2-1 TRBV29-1 CSVEDVGTKQFF
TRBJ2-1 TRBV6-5 CASSYSGLLAGNEQFF
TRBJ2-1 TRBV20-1 CRSGSLDEQFF
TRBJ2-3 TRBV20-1 CSARDRRWLTDTQYF
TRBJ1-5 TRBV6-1 CASSESALSNQPQHF
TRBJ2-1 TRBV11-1 CASSLGQFFNEQFF
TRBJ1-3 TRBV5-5 CASSSLGTGVPGNTIYF
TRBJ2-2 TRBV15 CATSKASSSHTGELFF
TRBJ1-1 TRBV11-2 CASTSQVNTEAFF
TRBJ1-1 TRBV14 CASSQLSRGGTEAFF
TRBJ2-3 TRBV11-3 CASSPPILAGARNTQYF
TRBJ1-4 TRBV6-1 CASSLDRVFEKLFF
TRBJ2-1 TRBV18 CASSPPSGSFKEQFF
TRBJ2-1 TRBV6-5 CASSYGRFPTNEQFF
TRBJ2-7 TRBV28 CASTRTSGGYEQYF
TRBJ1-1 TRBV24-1 CATRQEKNTEAFF
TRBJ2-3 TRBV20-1 CSASPTSGGADTQYF
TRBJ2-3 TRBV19 CASSPMAGDRDTQYF
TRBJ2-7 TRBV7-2 CASSSTGTGREQYF
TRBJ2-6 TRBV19 CASSEGRFSGANVLTF
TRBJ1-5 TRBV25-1 CASSTRTGTQHF
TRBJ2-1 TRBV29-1 CSVDHSKGRGRGYNEQFF
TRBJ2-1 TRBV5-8 CASSRKGTGYNEQFF
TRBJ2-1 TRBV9 CASVAGDSYNEQFF
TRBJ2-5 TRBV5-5 CASSSQGMGQETQYF
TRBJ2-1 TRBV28 CASSLRTSGSYEQFF
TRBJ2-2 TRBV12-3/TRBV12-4 CASRRQGTPGELFF
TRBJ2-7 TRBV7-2 CASSFTGGARSYEQYF
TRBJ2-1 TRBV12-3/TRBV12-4 CASSLREWGNEQFF
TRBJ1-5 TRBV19 CASSKSYQGRSNQPQHF